A single sample gave rise to the 9 T cell receptor beta chains below, sequenced in a study of T cells in localized non-small cell lung cancer. Method: immunoSEQ multiplex PCR; TCRdb's copy keeps in-frame clones and lacks some. The sample contains about 52,000 clones, 80% of which appear only once. This specimen was PBMCs, taken before any cancer treatment. The receptors here all came from a woman aged 40-69 years with stage II lung adenocarcinoma.

The chain links TRBV11-2 to TRBJ1-5, with D uncertain. CDR3 length: 13 residues. Germline values: CDR1 SGHAT, CDR2 FQNNGV. Trimming left V 0 bases short and J 4 bases short, with 4 bases between. CDR3 coding DNA: TGTGCCAGCAGCTTAGACCGTAATCAGCCCCAGCATTTT. Its translation: CASSLDRNQPQHF. Variable domain in full (rest from reference TRBV11-2 and TRBJ1-5): EAGVAQSPRYKIIEKRQSVAFWCNPISGHATLYWYQQILGQGPKLLIQFQNNGVVDDSQLPKDRFSAERLKGVDSTLKIQPAKLEDSAVYLCASSLDRNQPQHFGDGTRLSIL.

V gene TRBV25-1 combines with J gene TRBJ2-3, with D perhaps matching TRBD1 or TRBD2 (5 bases each). Trimming pared 5 bases from V and 2 bases from J, leaving 11 bases between. The CDR3 consists of 14 residues. CDR1 and CDR2 from the germline V gene are MGHDK and SYGVNS. The CDR3 region has the DNA TGTGCCAGCAGTCTAGGGACCGACACAGATACGCAGTATTTT. Its protein product is CASSLGTDTDTQYF. Based on the CDR3 plus reference TRBV25-1 and TRBJ2-3, the full variable domain is EADIYQTPRYLVIGTGKKITLECSQTMGHDKMYWYQQDPGMELHLIHYSYGVNSTEKGDLSSESTVSRIRTEHFPLTLESARPSHTSQYLCASSLGTDTDTQYFGPGTRLTVL.

The chain combines TRBV6-1 with TRBJ2-1; 9 nucleotides agree with TRBD1. V trimming: 6 bases; J trimming: 4 bases; junction bases outside the gene matches: 7. The CDR3 loop spans 15 amino acids. From germline, CDR1 is MNHNS and CDR2 SASEGT. CDR3: CASRAGTGFYNEQFF. CDR3 coding DNA: TGTGCCAGCAGGGCCGGGACAGGGTTTTACAATGAGCAGTTCTTC.

The V call is TRBV7-2, the J call TRBJ1-1; D might be TRBD1 (6 bases). The V gene lost 5 bases and the J gene lost 1 base, with 23 bases spanning the gap. The CDR3 consists of 18 residues. The germline V gene encodes CDR1 SGHTA and CDR2 FQGNSA. Here the CDR3 DNA reads TGTGCCAGCAGCCCATACACCCGGGGGGCGAGTCCGAACACTGAAGCTTTCTTT. It yields the protein CASSPYTRGASPNTEAFF.

The CDR3 here is CASSVEGDRGYGYTF. The CDR3 DNA reads as TGTGCCAGCAGTGTGGAGGGCGACAGGGGATATGGCTACACCTTC. V usage is TRBV2 and J usage is TRBJ1-2; 8 bases match TRBD1. The CDR3 runs 15 residues. Germline V CDR1 and CDR2: SNHLY, FYNNEI. V lost 4 bases to trimming and J lost 5 bases; unmatched junction nucleotides: 9.

The chain employs TRBV6-5 and TRBJ1-5, with TRBD1 as a possible D gene (6 bases). The CDR3 extends over 15 amino acids. CDR1 is MNHEY, CDR2 SVGAGI, per germline. V lost 5 bases to trimming and J lost 0 bases, with 11 bases between them. The CDR3 protein is CASSRDNFSNQPQHF. CDR3 sequence (DNA): TGTGCCAGCAGTCGGGACAACTTTAGCAATCAGCCCCAGCATTTT.

This chain connects TRBV4-3 to TRBJ2-3; perhaps TRBD1 as D (6 bases). Looked up from germline, CDR1 is LGHNA and CDR2 is YSLEER. The CDR3 loop spans 17 amino acids. V was clipped by 0 bases and J by 0 bases, with 13 bases between them. This chain's CDR3 is CASSQDVQGSSTDTQYF. The CDR3 DNA sequence: TGCGCCAGCAGCCAAGATGTCCAGGGGTCTAGCACAGATACGCAGTATTTT.

The rearrangement uses TRBV19 and TRBJ2-3, with 10 bases matching TRBD1. CDR1 LNHDA and CDR2 SQIVND come from the germline V gene (reference sequence). This CDR3 is 16 amino acids long. The junction had 7 bases not matched to a gene; V was cut back by 2 bases and J by 5 bases. The CDR3 DNA reads TGTGCCAGTAGTATAACCGGGACAGGGGTAGGAGATACGCAGTATTTT. The encoded protein is CASSITGTGVGDTQYF. Based on the CDR3 plus reference TRBV19 and TRBJ2-3, the full variable domain is DGGITQSPKYLFRKEGQNVTLSCEQNLNHDAMYWYRQDPGQGLRLIYYSQIVNDFQKGDIAEGYSVSREKKESFPLTVTSAQKNPTAFYLCASSITGTGVGDTQYFGPGTRLTVL.

The V and J genes are TRBV2 and TRBJ1-1, with a weak D call TRBD1 (5 bases). The germline V gene has CDR1 SNHLY and CDR2 FYNNEI. The V gene lost 4 bases and the J gene lost 3 bases, with 15 bases spanning the gap. CDR3 length equals 15 residues. This CDR3 is CASSARRGADTEAFF. For the CDR3, the DNA is TGTGCCAGCAGTGCCAGGAGAGGGGCGGACACTGAAGCTTTCTTT.